A selection of T cell receptor beta chains follows, all from one sample in a study of T cell responses to AZD1222 COVID-19 vaccine. Data came from immunoSEQ multiplex PCR; TCRdb stores just in-frame clones and leaves some out. The data show around 140,000 clones, 85% to 95% seen once. The sequenced sample was peripheral blood, obtained after recovery from COVID-19. All receptors come from an adult who had recovered from COVID-19. CDR3s include the opening cysteine and the closing phenylalanine or tryptophan. The order of the fields is J gene, clone size, V gene, D gene, CDR3 DNA, CDR3 protein. A D gene is named only where the DNA matches it firmly. The size field is filled for only some rows; it gives once, few, many or a size class.

J gene: TRBJ2-7; clone size: .; V gene: TRBV6-5; D gene: TRBD1; CDR3 DNA: TGTGCCAGCCCCAGGGACAGGGGCTACGAGCAGTACTTC; CDR3 protein: CASPRDRGYEQYF
J gene: TRBJ2-3; clone size: .; V gene: TRBV3-1/TRBV3-2; D gene: TRBD2; CDR3 DNA: TGTGCCAGCAGCCAAGCGACTAGCGGGAGAAGAGATACGCAGTATTTT; CDR3 protein: CASSQATSGRRDTQYF
J gene: TRBJ2-1; clone size: .; V gene: TRBV19; D gene: .; CDR3 DNA: TGTGCCAGTAGTGTTAGCGGTAGCTCCTACAATGAGCAGTTCTTC; CDR3 protein: CASSVSGSSYNEQFF
J gene: TRBJ1-2; clone size: .; V gene: TRBV19; D gene: .; CDR3 DNA: TGTGCCAGTAGTATATTGAAGACAGTCTGGCATGGCTACACCTTC; CDR3 protein: CASSILKTVWHGYTF
J gene: TRBJ2-1; clone size: .; V gene: TRBV27; D gene: .; CDR3 DNA: TGTGCCAGCAGTACCGGGCCTATGGATGAGCAGTTCTTC; CDR3 protein: CASSTGPMDEQFF
J gene: TRBJ2-1; clone size: .; V gene: TRBV4-1; D gene: TRBD2; CDR3 DNA: TGCGCCAGCAGCTCCGGACTAGCGGGAGGGGCACGTTCCTACAATGAGCAGTTCTTC; CDR3 protein: CASSSGLAGGARSYNEQFF
J gene: TRBJ2-1; clone size: .; V gene: TRBV7-9; D gene: TRBD2; CDR3 DNA: TGTGCCAGCAGCTTAGCACTCCGGACTAGCGGGAATGAAGAGCAGTTCTTC; CDR3 protein: CASSLALRTSGNEEQFF
J gene: TRBJ1-2; clone size: .; V gene: TRBV6-4; D gene: .; CDR3 DNA: TGTGCCAGCAGTGACTCCGGCGGGGACTATGGCTACACCTTC; CDR3 protein: CASSDSGGDYGYTF
J gene: TRBJ1-1; clone size: few; V gene: TRBV4-1; D gene: .; CDR3 DNA: TGCGCCAGCAGCCAAGATCCGCATGCTGTGGGGGTGAACACTGAAGCTTTCTTT; CDR3 protein: CASSQDPHAVGVNTEAFF
J gene: TRBJ2-7; clone size: .; V gene: TRBV28; D gene: .; CDR3 DNA: TGTGCCAGCAGCACCCCAGGGCGGGCCTACGAGCAGTACTTC; CDR3 protein: CASSTPGRAYEQYF
J gene: TRBJ1-2; clone size: .; V gene: TRBV28; D gene: TRBD1; CDR3 DNA: TGTGCCAGCAGCCCGACAGGGGTTGAAGTATCTGGCTACACCTTC; CDR3 protein: CASSPTGVEVSGYTF
J gene: TRBJ1-4; clone size: .; V gene: TRBV28; D gene: TRBD1; CDR3 DNA: TGTGCCAGCAGGTCCCCCAGGGGGCTGAATGAAAAACTGTTTTTT; CDR3 protein: CASRSPRGLNEKLFF
J gene: TRBJ2-5; clone size: .; V gene: TRBV6-5; D gene: TRBD2; CDR3 DNA: TGTGCCAGCAGTTATTCCGGACTAGCGGGAGGAGAGACCCAGTACTTC; CDR3 protein: CASSYSGLAGGETQYF
J gene: TRBJ2-7; clone size: .; V gene: TRBV28; D gene: .; CDR3 DNA: TGTGCCAGCAGTTCCTCTCTCGTTGGGCAGTACTTC; CDR3 protein: CASSSSLVGQYF
J gene: TRBJ2-1; clone size: .; V gene: TRBV25-1; D gene: TRBD2; CDR3 DNA: TGTGCCAGCGCCGGGACTAGCGGGAGAATGTCTTACAATGAGCAGTTCTTC; CDR3 protein: CASAGTSGRMSYNEQFF
J gene: TRBJ2-7; clone size: .; V gene: TRBV7-8; D gene: TRBD2; CDR3 DNA: TGTGCCAGCAGCTCCTTTTTACTAGCGCGGGAGCAGTACTTC; CDR3 protein: CASSSFLLAREQYF
J gene: TRBJ2-7; clone size: .; V gene: TRBV6-9; D gene: TRBD1; CDR3 DNA: TGTGCCAGCAGTTATGGGACAGGGGGGCCCTACGAGCAGTACTTC; CDR3 protein: CASSYGTGGPYEQYF
J gene: TRBJ2-7; clone size: .; V gene: TRBV5-1; D gene: .; CDR3 DNA: TGCGCCAGCAGCCCCCCCGCGGCAGGGATCCTTCCTAGCTACGAGCAGTACTTC; CDR3 protein: CASSPPAAGILPSYEQYF
J gene: TRBJ2-2; clone size: .; V gene: TRBV3-1/TRBV3-2; D gene: .; CDR3 DNA: TGTGCCAGCTGTGGGGCGAACACCGGGGAGCTGTTTTTT; CDR3 protein: CASCGANTGELFF